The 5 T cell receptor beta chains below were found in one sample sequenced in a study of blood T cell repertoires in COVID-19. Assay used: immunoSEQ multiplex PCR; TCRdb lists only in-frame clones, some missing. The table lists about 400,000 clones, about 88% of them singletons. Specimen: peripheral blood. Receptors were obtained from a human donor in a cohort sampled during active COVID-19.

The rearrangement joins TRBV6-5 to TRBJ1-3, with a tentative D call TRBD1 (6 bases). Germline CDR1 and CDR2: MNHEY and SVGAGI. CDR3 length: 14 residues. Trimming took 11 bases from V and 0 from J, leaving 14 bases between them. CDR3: CAAQGQSSGNTIYF. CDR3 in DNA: TGTGCCGCCCAAGGACAGTCCTCTGGAAACACCATATATTTT.

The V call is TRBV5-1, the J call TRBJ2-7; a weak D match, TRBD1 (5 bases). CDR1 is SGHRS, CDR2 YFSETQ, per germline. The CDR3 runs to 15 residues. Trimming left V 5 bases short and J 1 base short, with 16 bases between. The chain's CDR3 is CASRWSQGTSYEQYF. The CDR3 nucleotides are TGCGCCAGCAGATGGTCCCAGGGAACTTCCTACGAGCAGTACTTC.

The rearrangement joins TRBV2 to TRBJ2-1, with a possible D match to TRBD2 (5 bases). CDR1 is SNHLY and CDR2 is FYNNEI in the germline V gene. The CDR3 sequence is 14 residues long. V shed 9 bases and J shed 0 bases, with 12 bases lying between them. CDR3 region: CASTRGLSYNEQFF. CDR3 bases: TGTGCCAGTACACGGGGTCTCTCCTACAATGAGCAGTTCTTC.

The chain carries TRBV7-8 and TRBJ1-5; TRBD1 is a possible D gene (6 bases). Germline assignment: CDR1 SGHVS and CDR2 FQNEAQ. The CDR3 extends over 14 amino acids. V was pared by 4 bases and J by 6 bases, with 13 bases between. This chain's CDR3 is CASSSRGSSQPQHF. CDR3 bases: TGTGCCAGCAGCTCCAGGGGATCAAGTCAGCCCCAGCATTTT. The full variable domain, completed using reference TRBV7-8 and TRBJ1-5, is GAGVSQSPRYKVAKRGQDVALRCDPISGHVSLFWYQQALGQGPEFLTYFQNEAQLDKSGLPSDRFFAERPEGSVSTLKIQRTQQEDSAVYLCASSSRGSSQPQHFGDGTRLSIL.

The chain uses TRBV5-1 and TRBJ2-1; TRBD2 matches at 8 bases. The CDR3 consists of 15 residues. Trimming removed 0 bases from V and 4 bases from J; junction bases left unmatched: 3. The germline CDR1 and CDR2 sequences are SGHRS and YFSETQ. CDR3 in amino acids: CASSLVAGTYNEQFF. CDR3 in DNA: TGCGCCAGCAGCTTGGTAGCGGGGACATACAATGAGCAGTTCTTC.